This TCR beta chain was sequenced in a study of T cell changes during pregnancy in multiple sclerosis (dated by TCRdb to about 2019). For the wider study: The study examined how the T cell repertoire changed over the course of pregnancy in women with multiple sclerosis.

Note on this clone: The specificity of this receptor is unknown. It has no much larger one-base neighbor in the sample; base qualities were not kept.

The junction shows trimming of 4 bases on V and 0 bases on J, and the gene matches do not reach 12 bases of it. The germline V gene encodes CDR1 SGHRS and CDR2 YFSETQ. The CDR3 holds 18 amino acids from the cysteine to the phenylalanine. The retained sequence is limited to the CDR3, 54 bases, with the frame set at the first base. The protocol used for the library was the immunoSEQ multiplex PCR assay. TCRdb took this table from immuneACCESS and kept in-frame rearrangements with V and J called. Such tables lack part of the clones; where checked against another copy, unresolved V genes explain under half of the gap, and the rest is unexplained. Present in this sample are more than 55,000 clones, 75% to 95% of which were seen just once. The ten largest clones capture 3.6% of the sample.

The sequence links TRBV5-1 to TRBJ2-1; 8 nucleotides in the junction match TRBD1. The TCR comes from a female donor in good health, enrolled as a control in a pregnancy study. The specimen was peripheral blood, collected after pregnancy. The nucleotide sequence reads TGCGCCAGCAGCCCAGAGGGACAGGCTATACCCTCCTACAATGAGCAGTTCTTC. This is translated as CASSPEGQAIPSYNEQFF.